This T cell receptor (beta chain) is from a study of response to subunit inactivated influenza vaccine (dated by TCRdb to the late 2010s). The study in broad terms: Deep quantitative profiling of the T cell receptor repertoire was used in the study to follow responses to a trivalent subunit inactivated influenza vaccine.

Notes on this clonotype: Its antigen has not been determined. Base qualities are missing; no much larger clone stands one base away.

The CDR3 measures 16 amino acids from cysteine to phenylalanine. Just CDR3 DNA is preserved here, 48 bases in frame from base 1. The germline ends are 16 bases apart after V is trimmed by 6 bases and J by 1 base. The germline V gene specifies MNHNS as CDR1 and SASEGT as CDR2. On the study overall, not on this receptor specifically: The authors proposed that each seasonal influenza vaccination may bring in only a limited number of new T cells.

The library came from RT-PCR. This sample was sequenced with an Illumina HiSeq 2500. Starting from the raw public reads, TCRdb applied fastp trimming at Q25, assembled clones with MiXCR and retained in-frame beta chains. Rows are unified per CDR3 protein, each entry keeping the most common DNA and genes. This sample gives 550,000 to 800,000 distinct CDR3 sequences in total; approximately 15% of them show up just once. Together, the top ten hold around 6.5% of the sample. The sample was PBMCs from blood, taken roughly 15 days before vaccination. The source of this sequence is a man aged 50 to 60 who received an inactivated influenza vaccine. Donor details come from another sample of the same person, matched by shared clones. The rearrangement combines TRBV6-1 with TRBJ1-3; a tentative D call is TRBD1 (6 bases match). The CDR3 protein sequence reads: CASRGIRGNSGNTIYF. The DNA is as follows: TGTGCCAGCAGGGGTATAAGGGGGAATTCTGGAAACACCATATATTTT.